This T cell receptor (beta chain) came from a study of blood T cell repertoires in COVID-19. About the study: The cDNA or gDNA used as material had been derived from T cells, B-cell-depleted T cells, or PBMCs.

In the source study's methods: Estimates of nucleated cell counts were drawn from the amplification of reference gene primers. Repertoires were generated with immunoSEQ multiplex PCR, while TCRdb's copy carries only in-frame clones and drops some. Clone size and V and J calls were adopted from that table, with D and trimming inferred from the DNA. The sample holds about 150,000 clones; around four fifths are singletons and the top ten take 6.2%. Germline V gives CDR1 KGHSY, CDR2 FQNENV. Deletions cut 1 base from V and 6 bases from J, with 7 bases between. This CDR3 comprises 13 residues. The study recruited people aged roughly 18 to 89 years across about two dozen US areas. In assigning cohorts, the study relied on participant-reported clinical history.

The chain uses TRBV16 and TRBJ1-5; unclear D gene. The sample was PBMCs or T cells enriched from blood (not recorded which). This sequence originates from a woman aged 40 to 50 who had recovered from COVID-19. CDR3 loop: CASSQYQAQPQHF. Written as DNA, the CDR3 is TGTGCCAGCAGCCAATATCAGGCTCAGCCCCAGCATTTT.